The T cell receptor beta chain described here comes from a study of cytomegalovirus exposure and HLA in healthy donors. Study-level results: The authors judged a highly shared variant cluster likely a sequencing artifact. Within an earlier analysis, most TCR beta V segments proved productive either about 90% or about 30% of the time. Rarity marked most TCR sequences, yet some public TCRs occurred in many donors. Later analysis demonstrated an association between a missense DCLRE1C variant and TCR beta V- and J-gene trimming.

The PCR made use of 60 Vbeta and 13 Jbeta primers. Sequenced by immunoSEQ multiplex PCR; TCRdb stores in-frame clones only, minus some. The sample lists 45,000 to 75,000 clones, around three quarters seen once, with 15% to 20% in the top ten. The CDR3 extends over 15 amino acids. Germline V gene lookup returns CDR1 MNHEY and CDR2 SVGAGI. The junction had 10 bases not matched to a gene; V was cut back by 5 bases and J by 4 bases. Comment on this clone: Its antigen is still unknown.

The chain carries TRBV6-5 and TRBJ2-5; 7 positions agree with TRBD2. Sequenced sample: PBMCs. This receptor was obtained from a woman aged 55 to 70 in good health and CMV-seropositive. The CDR3 loop reads CASSPPGLSLETQYF. The CDR3 DNA is TGTGCCAGCAGTCCCCCGGGACTATCATTAGAGACCCAGTACTTC.